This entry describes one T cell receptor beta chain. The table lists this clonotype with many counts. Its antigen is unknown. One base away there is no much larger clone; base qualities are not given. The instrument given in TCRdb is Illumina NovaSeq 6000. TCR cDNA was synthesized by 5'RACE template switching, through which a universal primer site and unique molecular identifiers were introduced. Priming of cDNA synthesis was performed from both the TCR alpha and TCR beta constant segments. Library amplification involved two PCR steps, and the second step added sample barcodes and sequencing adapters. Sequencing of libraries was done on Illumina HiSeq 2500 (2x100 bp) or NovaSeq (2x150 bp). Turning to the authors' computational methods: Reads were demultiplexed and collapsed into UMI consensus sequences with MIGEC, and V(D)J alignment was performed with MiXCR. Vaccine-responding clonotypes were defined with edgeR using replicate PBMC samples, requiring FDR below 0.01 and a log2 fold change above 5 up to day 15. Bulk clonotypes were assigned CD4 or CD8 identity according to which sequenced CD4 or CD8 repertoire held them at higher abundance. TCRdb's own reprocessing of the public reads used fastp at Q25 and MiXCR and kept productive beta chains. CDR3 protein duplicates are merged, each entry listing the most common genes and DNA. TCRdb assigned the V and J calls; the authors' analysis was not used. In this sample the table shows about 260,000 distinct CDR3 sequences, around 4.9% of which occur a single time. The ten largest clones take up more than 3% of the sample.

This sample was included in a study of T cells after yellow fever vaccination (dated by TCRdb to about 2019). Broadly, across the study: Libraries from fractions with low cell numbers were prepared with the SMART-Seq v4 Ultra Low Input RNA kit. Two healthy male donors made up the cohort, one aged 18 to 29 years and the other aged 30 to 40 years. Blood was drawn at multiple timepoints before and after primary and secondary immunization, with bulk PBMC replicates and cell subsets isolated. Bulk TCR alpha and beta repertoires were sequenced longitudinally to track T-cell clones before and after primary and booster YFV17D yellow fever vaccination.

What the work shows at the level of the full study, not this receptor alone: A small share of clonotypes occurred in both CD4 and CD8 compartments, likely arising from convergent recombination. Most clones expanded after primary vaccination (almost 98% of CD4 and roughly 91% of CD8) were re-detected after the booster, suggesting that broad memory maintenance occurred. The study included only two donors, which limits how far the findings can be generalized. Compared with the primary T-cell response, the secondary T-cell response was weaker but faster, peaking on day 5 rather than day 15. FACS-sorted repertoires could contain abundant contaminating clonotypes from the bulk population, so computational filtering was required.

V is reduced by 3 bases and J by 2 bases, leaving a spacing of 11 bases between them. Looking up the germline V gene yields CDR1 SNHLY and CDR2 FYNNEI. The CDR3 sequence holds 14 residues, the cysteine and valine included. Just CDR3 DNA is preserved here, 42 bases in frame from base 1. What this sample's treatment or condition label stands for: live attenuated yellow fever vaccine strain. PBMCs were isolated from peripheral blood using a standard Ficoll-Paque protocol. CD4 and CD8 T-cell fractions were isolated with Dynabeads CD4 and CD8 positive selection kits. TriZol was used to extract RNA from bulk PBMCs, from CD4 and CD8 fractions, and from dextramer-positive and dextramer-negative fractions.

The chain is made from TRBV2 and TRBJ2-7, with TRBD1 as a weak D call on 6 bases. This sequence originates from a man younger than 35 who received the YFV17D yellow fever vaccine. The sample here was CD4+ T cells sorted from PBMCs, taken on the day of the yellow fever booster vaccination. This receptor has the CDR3 CASSEGHGTYEQYV. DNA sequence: TGTGCCAGCAGTGAGGGACACGGCACCTACGAGCAGTACGTC.